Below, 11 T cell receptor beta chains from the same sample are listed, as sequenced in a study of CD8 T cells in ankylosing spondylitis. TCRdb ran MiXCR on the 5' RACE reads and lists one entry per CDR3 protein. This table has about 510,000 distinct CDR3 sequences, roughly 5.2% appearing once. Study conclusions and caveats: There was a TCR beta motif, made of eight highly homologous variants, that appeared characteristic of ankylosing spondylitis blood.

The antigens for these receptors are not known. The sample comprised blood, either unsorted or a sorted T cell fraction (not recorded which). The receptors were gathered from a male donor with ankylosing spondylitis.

The CDR3 DNA reads as TGTGCCAGCAGCGGGGGATCTTCACGTTACTCTGGGGCCAACGTCCTGACTTTC. It codes for CASSGGSSRYSGANVLTF. V usage is TRBV9 and J usage is TRBJ2-6; D unresolved. Per germline, CDR1 SGDLS and CDR2 YYNGEE. The length of the CDR3 is 18 residues. V was clipped by 3 bases and J by 0 bases, with 16 bases between them.

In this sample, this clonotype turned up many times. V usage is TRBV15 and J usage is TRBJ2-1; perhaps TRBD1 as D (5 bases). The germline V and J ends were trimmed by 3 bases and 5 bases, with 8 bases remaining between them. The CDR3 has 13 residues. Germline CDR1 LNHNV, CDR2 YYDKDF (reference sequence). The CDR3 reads CATSSQGHNEQFF. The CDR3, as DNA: TGTGCCACCAGCAGTCAGGGCCACAATGAGCAGTTCTTC.

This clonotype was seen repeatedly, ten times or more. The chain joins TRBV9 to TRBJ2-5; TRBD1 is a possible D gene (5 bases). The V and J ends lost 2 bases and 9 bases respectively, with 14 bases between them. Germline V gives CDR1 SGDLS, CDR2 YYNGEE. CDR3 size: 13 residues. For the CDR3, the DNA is TGTGCCAGCAGCGTCACAGGTCAAGATTCCCAGTACTTC. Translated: CASSVTGQDSQYF.

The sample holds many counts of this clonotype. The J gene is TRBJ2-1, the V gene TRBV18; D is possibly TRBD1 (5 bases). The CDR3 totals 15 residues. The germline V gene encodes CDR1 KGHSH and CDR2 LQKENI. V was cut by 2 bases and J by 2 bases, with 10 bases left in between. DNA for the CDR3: TGTGCCAGCTCACCATCGCAGGGCGCCTACAATGAGCAGTTCTTC. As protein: CASSPSQGAYNEQFF.

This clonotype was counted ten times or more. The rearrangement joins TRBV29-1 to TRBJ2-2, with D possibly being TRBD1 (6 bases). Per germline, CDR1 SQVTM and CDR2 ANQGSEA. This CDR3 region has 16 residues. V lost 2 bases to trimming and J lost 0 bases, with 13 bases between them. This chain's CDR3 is CSVEPRTASNTGELFF. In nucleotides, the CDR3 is TGCAGCGTTGAACCCAGGACAGCTTCGAACACCGGGGAGCTGTTTTTT.

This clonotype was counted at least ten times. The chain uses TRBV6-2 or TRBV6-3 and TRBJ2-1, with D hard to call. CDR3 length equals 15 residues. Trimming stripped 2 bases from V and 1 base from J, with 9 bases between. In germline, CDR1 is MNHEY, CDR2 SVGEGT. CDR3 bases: TGTGCCAGCAGTTACGCGAGCAGATCCTACAATGAGCAGTTCTTC. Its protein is CASSYASRSYNEQFF.

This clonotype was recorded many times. CDR3 DNA: TGTGCCAGCAGCCCATCCGACAGGGTGGAGACTGAAGCTTTCTTT. Its protein product is CASSPSDRVETEAFF. The gene calls are TRBV9 and TRBJ1-1, with 7 bases matching TRBD1. Germline loops: CDR1 SGDLS, CDR2 YYNGEE. The CDR3 loop spans 15 amino acids. J lost 5 bases, V lost 4 bases, and 11 bases had no gene match.

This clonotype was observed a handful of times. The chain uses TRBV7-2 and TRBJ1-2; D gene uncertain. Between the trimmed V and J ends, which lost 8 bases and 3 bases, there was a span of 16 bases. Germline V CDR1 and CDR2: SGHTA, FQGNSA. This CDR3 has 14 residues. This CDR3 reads CASRRGRWDYGYTF. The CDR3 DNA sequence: TGTGCCAGCCGAAGAGGGCGTTGGGACTATGGCTACACCTTC.

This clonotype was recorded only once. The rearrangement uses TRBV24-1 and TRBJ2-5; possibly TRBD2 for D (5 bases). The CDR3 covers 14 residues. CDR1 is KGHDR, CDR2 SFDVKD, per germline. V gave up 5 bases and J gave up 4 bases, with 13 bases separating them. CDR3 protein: CATSVSGSGETQYF. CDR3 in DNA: TGTGCCACCAGTGTCTCGGGGTCTGGAGAGACCCAGTACTTC.

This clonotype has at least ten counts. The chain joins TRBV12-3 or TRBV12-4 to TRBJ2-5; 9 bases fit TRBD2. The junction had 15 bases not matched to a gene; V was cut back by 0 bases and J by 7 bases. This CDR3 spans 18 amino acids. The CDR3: CASSLAHPGSGRRGTQYF. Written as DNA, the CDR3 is TGTGCCAGCAGTTTAGCTCATCCAGGGAGCGGGAGGAGGGGGACCCAGTACTTC.

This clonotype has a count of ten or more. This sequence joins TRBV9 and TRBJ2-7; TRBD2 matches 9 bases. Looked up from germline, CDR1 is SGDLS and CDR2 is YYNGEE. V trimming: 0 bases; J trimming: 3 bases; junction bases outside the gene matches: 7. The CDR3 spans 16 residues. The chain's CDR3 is CASSVGSSGRIYEQYF. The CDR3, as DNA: TGTGCCAGCAGCGTAGGGAGTAGCGGGAGAATCTACGAGCAGTACTTC.